This T cell receptor beta chain comes out of a study of T cells after yellow fever vaccination. General study results and limits: Boosting was followed by the reappearance of most primary-vaccination clones (roughly 95% CD4, about 89% CD8). Peaking faster, on day 5 versus 15, the secondary response was nonetheless weaker.

This clonotype occurred a few times. The antigen remains unidentified. This CDR3 is built from 15 residues. V was clipped by 2 bases and J by 0 bases, with 10 bases between them. TCRdb reanalysed the 5' RACE reads using MiXCR and keeps one entry per CDR3 protein. Among some 300,000 distinct CDR3 sequences listed, approximately 8% were seen once. Specimen: PBMCs, collected more than 40 days after the first yellow fever vaccination. This sequence joins TRBV12-3 or TRBV12-4 and TRBJ2-5; D call uncertain. The clonotype was recovered from a man younger than 35 who received the YFV17D yellow fever vaccine. The CDR3 loop reads CASSLKGRNQETQYF. CDR3 sequence (DNA): TGTGCCAGCAGTTTAAAGGGCCGAAACCAAGAGACCCAGTACTTC.